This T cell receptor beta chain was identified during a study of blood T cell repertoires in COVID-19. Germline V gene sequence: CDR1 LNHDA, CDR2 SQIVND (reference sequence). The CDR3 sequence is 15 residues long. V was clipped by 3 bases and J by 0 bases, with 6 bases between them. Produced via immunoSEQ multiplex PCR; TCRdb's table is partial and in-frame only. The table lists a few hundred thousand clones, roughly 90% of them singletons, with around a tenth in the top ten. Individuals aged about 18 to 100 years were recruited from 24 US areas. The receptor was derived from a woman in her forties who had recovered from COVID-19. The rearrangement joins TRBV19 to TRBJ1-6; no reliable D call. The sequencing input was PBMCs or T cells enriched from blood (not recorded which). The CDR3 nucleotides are TGTGCCAGTAGTATTTCGGGCTCCTATAATTCACCCCTCCACTTT. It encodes CASSISGSYNSPLHF.